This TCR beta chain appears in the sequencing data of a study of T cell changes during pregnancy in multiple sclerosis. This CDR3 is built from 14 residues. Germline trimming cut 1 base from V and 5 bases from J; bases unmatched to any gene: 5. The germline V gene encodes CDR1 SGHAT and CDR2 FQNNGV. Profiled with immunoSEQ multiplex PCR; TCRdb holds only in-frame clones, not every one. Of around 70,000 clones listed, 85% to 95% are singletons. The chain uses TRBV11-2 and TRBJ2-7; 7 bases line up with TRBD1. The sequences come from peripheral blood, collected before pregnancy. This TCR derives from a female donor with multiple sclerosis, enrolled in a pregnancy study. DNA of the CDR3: TGTGCCAGCAGCTTAGTGACAGGGAACGACGAGCAGTACTTC. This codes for CASSLVTGNDEQYF.